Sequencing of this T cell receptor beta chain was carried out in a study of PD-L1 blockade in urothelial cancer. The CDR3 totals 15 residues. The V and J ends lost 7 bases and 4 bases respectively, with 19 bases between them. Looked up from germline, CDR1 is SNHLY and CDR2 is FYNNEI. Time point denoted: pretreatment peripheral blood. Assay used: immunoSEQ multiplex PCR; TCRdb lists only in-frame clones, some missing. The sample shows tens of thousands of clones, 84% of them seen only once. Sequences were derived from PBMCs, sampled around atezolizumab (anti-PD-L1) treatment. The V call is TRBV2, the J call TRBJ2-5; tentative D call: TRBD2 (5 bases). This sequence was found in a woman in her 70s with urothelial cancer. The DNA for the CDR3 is TGTGCCAGCACGAGGACTCCAAGCGATCTAGAGACCCAGTACTTC. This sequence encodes CASTRTPSDLETQYF.